These 24 T cell receptor beta chains were sequenced from one sample in a study of regulatory T cells in long-lasting Graves disease. iRepertoire HTBI primers and Arm-PCR of CDR3 regions built TCR beta libraries. TCRdb re-derived calls from the multiplex PCR reads in MiXCR, one entry per CDR3 protein. The data show 420,000 or so distinct CDR3 sequences, with around a quarter seen just once and about 27% held by the top ten. Documented time point: persistent/refractory GD, antithyroid drugs over 5 years with positive TRAb. Following extraction of RNA from PBMCs, that RNA was used to make the TCR library. This material consisted of peripheral blood mononuclear cells (PBMCs), taken when the disease was refractory, from a patient treated with antithyroid drugs. These receptors all come from a female donor with Graves disease.

J is TRBJ2-1 and V is TRBV7-8; the match to TRBD1 covers 9 bases. The CDR3 is made up of 17 amino acids. Germline trimming cut 2 bases from V and 5 bases from J; bases unmatched to any gene: 10. The germline gives CDR1 SGHVS, CDR2 FQNEAQ. The CDR3 region is CASSLPLLQGANNEQFF. The CDR3 DNA sequence: TGTGCCAGCAGCTTACCACTCCTACAGGGGGCAAACAATGAGCAGTTCTTC.

This clonotype was counted a single time. Just one base apart from a much larger clone, this may be a read error. Likely a read error: the CDR3 ends without its conserved phenylalanine or tryptophan. The chain combines TRBV30 with TRBJ1-2, with a weak D call TRBD1 (5 bases). Germline V gene sequence: CDR1 GTSNPN, CDR2 SVGIG (reference sequence). The V gene lost 6 bases and the J gene lost 7 bases, with 21 bases spanning the gap. CDR3 size: 14 residues. This CDR3 reads CACPQQAGTGGYTL. The CDR3 DNA reads TGTGCCTGCCCCCAACAGGCAGGGACCGGTGGCTACACCCTC.

The chain recombines TRBV20-1 with TRBJ2-2; 14 bases are a match to TRBD2. Germline trimming cut 1 base from V and 5 bases from J; bases unmatched to any gene: 9. CDR1 DFQATT and CDR2 SNEGSKA come from the germline V gene (reference sequence). The CDR3 is 18 residues long. The CDR3 sequence: CSARAGLAGGVGTGELFF. For the CDR3, the DNA is TGCAGTGCTAGAGCAGGACTAGCGGGAGGAGTTGGGACCGGGGAGCTGTTTTTT.

As for this clonotype: An end of the junction differs from the germline gene, which may be a read error. The V gene is TRBV5-1, the J gene TRBJ1-1, with D hard to call. The germline gives CDR1 SGHRS, CDR2 YFSETQ. The CDR3 has 17 amino acids. Here the CDR3 DNA reads TGCGCCAACAGCTGGACTTGGGTGGGGAGGGAGAACACTGAAGCTTTCTTT. It yields the protein CANSWTWVGRENTEAFF.

This rearrangement joins TRBV27 to TRBJ2-6, with D unresolved. V lost 2 bases and J lost 1, with 3 bases in between. The germline CDR1 and CDR2 sequences are MNHEY and SMNVEV (reference sequence). The CDR3 consists of 14 residues. The CDR3 DNA follows: TGTGCCAGCAGTTTAACATCTGGGGCCAACGTCCTGACTTTC. Its protein is CASSLTSGANVLTF. The variable domain in full, completed from reference TRBV27 and TRBJ2-6, reads EAQVTQNPRYLITVTGKKLTVTCSQNMNHEYMSWYRQDPGLGLRQIYYSMNVEVTDKGDVPEGYKVSRKEKRNFPLILESPSPNQTSLYFCASSLTSGANVLTFGAGSRLTVL.

This clonotype was seen only a few times. The chain couples TRBV5-1 to TRBJ1-4, with D tentatively TRBD1 (5 bases). This CDR3 contains 14 residues. Germline CDR1 is SGHRS and CDR2 is YFSETQ. The germline V and J ends were trimmed by 1 base and 7 bases, with 11 bases remaining between them. CDR3 loop: CASSLFPRVEKLFF. CDR3 coding DNA: TGCGCCAGCAGCTTGTTTCCCAGGGTTGAAAAACTGTTTTTT.

The genes are TRBV5-4 and TRBJ2-6, with 9 bases aligning to TRBD1. The ends lost 0 bases at V and 0 bases at J; junction bases unmatched: 7. CDR3 length: 19 amino acids. From germline, CDR1 is SGHNT and CDR2 YYREEE (reference sequence). The CDR3, as DNA: TGTGCCAGCAGCTTGGGGTTGGCGGGACAGGGCTCTGGGGCCAACGTCCTGACTTTC. It is translated as CASSLGLAGQGSGANVLTF.

The table lists this clonotype with many counts. The V and J genes are TRBV6-5 and TRBJ2-7; D remains ambiguous. In germline, CDR1 is MNHEY, CDR2 SVGAGI. V lost 1 base and J 2 bases, leaving 9 bases between the germline ends. This CDR3 comprises 14 residues. This chain's CDR3 is CASSYFPDAYEQYF. CDR3 nucleotides: TGTGCCAGCAGTTACTTCCCCGACGCCTACGAGCAGTACTTC.

This clonotype was picked up many times. This chain joins TRBV12-3 or TRBV12-4 and TRBJ1-1; the D gene is possibly TRBD1 (6 bases). The V end lost 3 bases, the J end lost 0 bases, and 8 bases lay between the germline ends. The CDR3 has 14 amino acids. CDR3 amino acids: CASSLRGVNTEAFF. The DNA for the CDR3 is TGTGCCAGCAGTTTGAGGGGGGTGAACACTGAAGCTTTCTTT.

This clonotype was observed a handful of times. The chain joins TRBV9 to TRBJ2-2, with D hard to call. CDR3 length: 14 residues. V was trimmed by 3 bases and J by 7 bases, leaving 13 bases between them. Germline V gene data show CDR1 as SGDLS and CDR2 as YYNGEE. CDR3 region: CASSALSLGGELFF. The DNA of the CDR3 is TGTGCCAGCAGCGCCCTCAGTTTGGGCGGGGAGCTGTTTTTT.

This clonotype was seen at least ten times. This sequence joins TRBV2 and TRBJ2-2; D is possibly TRBD1 (5 bases). Germline CDR1 SNHLY, CDR2 FYNNEI. The CDR3 consists of 15 residues. V gave up 3 bases and J gave up 0 bases, with 8 bases separating them. This CDR3 reads CASSEQGPNTGELFF. For the CDR3, the DNA is TGTGCCAGCAGTGAGCAGGGTCCGAACACCGGGGAGCTGTTTTTT.

The table lists this clonotype with a few counts. A much larger clone differs from this one at a single base, so this may be a read error. The chain uses TRBV6-2 or TRBV6-3 and TRBJ1-1; 7 bases align to TRBD1. This CDR3 contains 13 residues. Per the germline V gene, CDR1 is MNHEY and CDR2 is SVGEGT. Germline trimming cut 5 bases from V and 4 bases from J; bases unmatched to any gene: 4. For the CDR3, the DNA is TGTGCCAGCAGTCACAGGGGTGGCACTGAAGCTTTCTTT. Translating it yields CASSHRGGTEAFF.

This chain links TRBV7-2 with TRBJ2-7; D unclear. Germline V gene sequence: CDR1 SGHTA, CDR2 FQGNSA. V shed 1 base and J shed 1 base, with 14 bases lying between them. The CDR3 is 16 amino acids. CDR3 in amino acids: CASSLGAADFSYEQYF. The CDR3 coding sequence is TGTGCCAGCAGCTTAGGGGCAGCCGATTTTTCCTACGAGCAGTACTTC.

This chain connects TRBV6-1 to TRBJ1-6; 7 bases agree with TRBD1. The CDR3 runs 14 residues. J lost 9 bases, V lost 5 bases, and 7 bases had no gene match. Germline CDR1 is MNHNS and CDR2 is SASEGT. The CDR3 DNA reads as TGTGCCAGCAGTAACCTGACAGGGACTTCACCCCTCCACTTT. It is translated as CASSNLTGTSPLHF.

The count of this clonotype is one. The rearrangement links TRBV2 to TRBJ1-1, with 11 positions matching TRBD1. J lost 5 bases, V lost 6 bases, and 11 bases had no gene match. Germline V gene data show CDR1 as SNHLY and CDR2 as FYNNEI. The CDR3 consists of 16 residues. The CDR3 DNA is TGTGCCAGCAGGGCGTGGACAGGGGGCGGGGGGACTGAAGCTTTCTTT. It codes for CASRAWTGGGGTEAFF. The full variable domain, its missing parts supplied by reference TRBV2 and TRBJ1-1, is EPEVTQTPSHQVTQMGQEVILRCVPISNHLYFYWYRQILGQKVEFLVSFYNNEISEKSEIFDDQFSVERPDGSNFTLKIRSTKLEDSAMYFCASRAWTGGGGTEAFFGQGTRLTVV.

There are a few counts of this clonotype. Mismatch with germline at one junction end may stem from a read error. The chain employs TRBV7-2 and TRBJ1-4; 7 nucleotides align to TRBD1. Germline V gene lookup returns CDR1 SGHTA and CDR2 FQGNSA. The CDR3 extends over 14 amino acids. CDR3 region: CASSRDSGAQKLFF. CDR3 DNA: TGTGCCAGCAGCAGGGACAGTGGAGCCCAAAAATTGTTTTTT.

This clonotype was observed a few times. The rearrangement joins TRBV5-1 to TRBJ1-2, with TRBD1 identical over 9 bases. After removal of 3 bases from V and 1 base from J, the junction contained 4 bases not matched to a gene. Per the germline V gene, CDR1 is SGHRS and CDR2 is YFSETQ. The CDR3 length is 15 residues. The chain's CDR3 is CASSSRQGVNYGYTF. The CDR3 DNA reads TGCGCCAGCAGCTCCAGACAGGGGGTTAACTATGGCTACACCTTC.

The chain has TRBV29-1 and TRBJ1-2; D call uncertain. Trimming removed 7 bases at V and 4 bases at J, with 16 bases between. In germline, CDR1 is SQVTM, CDR2 ANQGSEA. This CDR3 is 13 amino acids long. Here the CDR3 DNA reads TGCAGCGCCGAGGAACCGGCGAGCTATGGCTACACCTTC. Translated, it gives CSAEEPASYGYTF.

The chain employs TRBV3-1 and TRBJ1-1; D might be TRBD1 (5 bases). This CDR3 has 14 amino acids. The V and J ends lost 4 bases and 4 bases respectively, with 13 bases between them. Germline loops: CDR1 LGHDT, CDR2 YNNKEL (reference sequence). CDR3 in amino acids: CASSPWGGVTEAFF. The CDR3 DNA follows: TGTGCCAGCAGCCCTTGGGGCGGGGTCACTGAAGCTTTCTTT.

The chain has TRBV28 and TRBJ2-5; weak D call: TRBD1 (6 bases). Germline-derived CDR1 and CDR2 are MDHEN and SYDVKM. The CDR3 loop spans 16 amino acids. V shed 3 bases and J shed 6 bases, with 20 bases lying between them. Here the CDR3 reads CASSFWSGEFVKTQYF. Here the CDR3 DNA reads TGTGCCAGCAGTTTTTGGTCAGGGGAGTTTGTGAAGACCCAGTACTTC.

CDR3 region: CASSDSGGYEQYF. The CDR3, as DNA: TGTGCCAGCAGTGACTCGGGGGGCTACGAGCAGTACTTC. The chain recombines TRBV28 with TRBJ2-7, with 7 nucleotides matching TRBD2. Germline V lookup: CDR1 MDHEN, CDR2 SYDVKM. Trimming at V came to 5 bases and at J to 3 bases, leaving 4 bases not matched to a gene. This CDR3 region has 13 residues.

A word on this clonotype: Sequence at one end of the junction differs from germline and may be a read error. V usage is TRBV12-3 or TRBV12-4 and J usage is TRBJ2-7, with 7 bases lining up with TRBD2. This CDR3 contains 14 residues. This CDR3 is CASSSGGGGYERYF. The DNA of the CDR3 is TGTGCCAGCAGCTCTGGCGGGGGTGGGTACGAGCGGTACTTC.

The sample holds many counts of this clonotype. The V gene is TRBV4-1, the J gene TRBJ2-7; 7 bases line up with TRBD2. V lost 1 base to trimming and J lost 0 bases; unmatched junction nucleotides: 3. The CDR3 is made up of 15 amino acids. Germline CDR1 MGHRA, CDR2 YSYEKL. In nucleotides, the CDR3 is TGCGCCAGCAGCCAAGGGGCTAGCGGCTCCTACGAGCAGTACTTC. This gives the protein CASSQGASGSYEQYF.

This clonotype was recorded many times. The J gene is TRBJ2-7, the V gene TRBV27; 10 bases fit TRBD2. V shed 5 bases and J 7 bases; nucleotides not matched to a gene: 17. CDR1 is MNHEY, CDR2 SMNVEV, per germline (reference sequence). The CDR3 covers 17 residues. The CDR3 sequence: CASSPGGGTSAKGEQYF. The CDR3 DNA reads as TGTGCCAGCAGTCCCGGGGGGGGGACTAGCGCCAAAGGGGAGCAGTACTTC.